Below, 9 T cell receptor beta chains from the same sample are listed, as sequenced in a study of T cells in localized non-small cell lung cancer. Data came from immunoSEQ multiplex PCR; TCRdb stores just in-frame clones and leaves some out. This sample has roughly 39,000 clones, with 90% to 95% found just once. The sample was PBMCs, taken before any cancer treatment. The receptor source for this set is a woman aged 40-69 years with stage II lung adenocarcinoma.

This chain connects TRBV6-1 to TRBJ2-2; TRBD1 might be the D (5 bases). Trimming removed 7 bases from V and 4 bases from J, with 16 bases in between. The CDR3 has 15 residues. Germline values: CDR1 MNHNS, CDR2 SASEGT. This chain's CDR3 is CASTSRDSITGELFF. The CDR3 nucleotides are TGTGCCAGCACCTCAAGAGACAGTATCACCGGGGAGCTGTTTTTT.

This clone is medium-sized by share. The chain uses TRBV4-1 and TRBJ2-4; TRBD1 agrees at 10 bases. The CDR3 consists of 16 residues. The germline gives CDR1 MGHRA, CDR2 YSYEKL. The junction had 11 bases not matched to a gene; V was cut back by 4 bases and J by 8 bases. CDR3 bases: TGCGCCAGCAGCCGAATACCCGGGACAGGGGTACACATTCAGTACTTC. It encodes CASSRIPGTGVHIQYF.

The chain recombines TRBV2 with TRBJ2-1, with D tentatively TRBD2 (5 bases). Germline lookup yields CDR1 SNHLY and CDR2 FYNNEI. This CDR3 has 17 residues. With 0 bases removed from V and 8 bases from J, the gap between germline ends came to 20 bases. CDR3 nucleotides: TGTGCCAGCAGTGAAGCCCTGACTACGGCGTCAATCTATGAGCAGTTCTTC. Protein product: CASSEALTTASIYEQFF.

As regards this clone: One end of the junction does not line up with germline, which may come from a read error. The CDR3 here is CASRYWTGSTDTQYF. As DNA, the CDR3 is TGTGCCAGCAGGTACTGGACAGGGAGCACAGATACGCAGTATTTT. This rearrangement joins TRBV6-6 to TRBJ2-3; 8 nucleotides agree with TRBD1. CDR1 is MNHNY and CDR2 is SVGAGI in the germline V gene (reference sequence). There are 15 residues in the CDR3.

This sequence joins TRBV5-1 and TRBJ2-7, with 9 nucleotides matching TRBD1. V trimming: 5 bases; J trimming: 5 bases; junction bases outside the gene matches: 2. In germline, CDR1 is SGHRS, CDR2 YFSETQ. The length of the CDR3 is 12 residues. The CDR3 nucleotides read TGCGCCAGCAGACAGGGGGCCCACGAGCAGTACTTC. Protein: CASRQGAHEQYF.

This chain links TRBV5-1 with TRBJ1-1, with 8 bases aligning to TRBD1. The V gene end was trimmed by 4 bases and the J gene end by 2 bases; junction bases not matched to a gene: 7. Per the germline V gene, CDR1 is SGHRS and CDR2 is YFSETQ. The length of the CDR3 is 15 residues. The CDR3 spells CASSALQGGNTEAFF. The CDR3 bases are TGCGCCAGCAGCGCCCTACAGGGGGGTAACACTGAAGCTTTCTTT.

V and J are TRBV19 and TRBJ2-2; 7 nucleotides match TRBD2. Germline CDR1 and CDR2: LNHDA and SQIVND (reference sequence). The CDR3 spans 18 residues. Trimming at V came to 7 bases and at J to 4 bases, leaving 18 bases not matched to a gene. CDR3 amino acids: CASIVGAPGGLGTGELFF. The CDR3 nucleotides are TGTGCCAGTATTGTTGGAGCCCCCGGGGGGTTAGGCACCGGGGAGCTGTTTTTT.

The chain uses TRBV21-1 and TRBJ2-4. TRBV21-1 is assigned pseudogene status. This CDR3 region has 17 residues. The CDR3: CASSKEDGSGAKNIQYF. In DNA, the CDR3 is TGTGCCAGCAGCAAAGAAGACGGTAGTGGAGCCAAAAACATTCAGTACTTC.

The rearrangement links TRBV19 to TRBJ2-5; the match to TRBD2 covers 9 bases. Unmatched junction bases numbered 13, after V lost 7 bases and J lost 4 bases. This CDR3 is 16 amino acids long. The V gene's germline CDR1 is LNHDA and CDR2 SQIVND (reference sequence). DNA for the CDR3: TGTGCCAGTACGGGTCGGGTAGCGGGAGAACGAGAGACCCAGTACTTC. It yields the protein CASTGRVAGERETQYF.